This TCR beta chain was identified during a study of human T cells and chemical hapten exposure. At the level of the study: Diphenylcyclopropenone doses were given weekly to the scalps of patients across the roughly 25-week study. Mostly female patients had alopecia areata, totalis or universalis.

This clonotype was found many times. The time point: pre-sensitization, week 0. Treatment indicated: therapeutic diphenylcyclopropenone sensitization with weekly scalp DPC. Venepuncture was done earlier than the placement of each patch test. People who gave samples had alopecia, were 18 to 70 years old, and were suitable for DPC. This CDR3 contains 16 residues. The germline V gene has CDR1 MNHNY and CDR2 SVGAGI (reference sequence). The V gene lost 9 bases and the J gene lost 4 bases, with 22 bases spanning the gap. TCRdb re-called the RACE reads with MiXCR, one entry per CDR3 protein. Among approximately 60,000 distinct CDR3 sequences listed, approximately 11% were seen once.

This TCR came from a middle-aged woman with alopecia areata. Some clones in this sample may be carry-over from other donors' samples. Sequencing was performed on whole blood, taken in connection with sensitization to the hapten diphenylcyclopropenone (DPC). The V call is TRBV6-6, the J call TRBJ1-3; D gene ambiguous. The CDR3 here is CASRLGGVGRGNTIYF. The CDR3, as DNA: TGTGCCAGTAGGCTGGGTGGGGTCGGTAGAGGAAACACCATATATTTT.